This TCR beta chain was recovered during a study of early stage breast cancer tumors. Findings of the study overall: Tumors had about 2.6-fold higher T cell density than normal breast.

Comments on this clone: The target antigen is unknown.

The V end lost 4 bases, the J end lost 4 bases, and 10 bases lay between the germline ends. CDR3 length: 14 residues. Germline CDR1 and CDR2: SGHTA and FQGTGA. Generated by immunoSEQ multiplex PCR, the TCRdb table keeps only in-frame clones and is missing some. The data show under 8,000 clones, roughly 73% seen once. This receptor was obtained from a person in their 40s with breast cancer. Sequencing was done on a sample of normal breast tissue next to the tumor. The chain is built from TRBV7-3 and TRBJ2-2; D not resolved. CDR3 sequence: CASSSTPATGELFF. The CDR3 DNA reads TGTGCCAGCAGCTCGACCCCGGCCACCGGGGAGCTGTTTTTT.